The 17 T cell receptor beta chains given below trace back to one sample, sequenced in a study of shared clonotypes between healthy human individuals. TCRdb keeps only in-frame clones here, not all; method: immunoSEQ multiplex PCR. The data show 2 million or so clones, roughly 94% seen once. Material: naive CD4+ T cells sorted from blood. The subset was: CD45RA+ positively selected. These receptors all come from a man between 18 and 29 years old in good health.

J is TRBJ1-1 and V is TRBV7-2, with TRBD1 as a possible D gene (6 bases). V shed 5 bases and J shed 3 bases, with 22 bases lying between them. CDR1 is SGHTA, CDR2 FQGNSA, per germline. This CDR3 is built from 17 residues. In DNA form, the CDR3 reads TGTGCCAGCAGCCAGACAGGTTTTGGAACGCGGGACACTGAAGCTTTCTTT. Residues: CASSQTGFGTRDTEAFF.

DNA of the CDR3: TGTGCCAGCAGTGAATTCGGACAGATCTACGAGCAGTACTTC. Amino acids: CASSEFGQIYEQYF. The chain uses TRBV6-1 and TRBJ2-7; tentative D call: TRBD1 (6 bases). V was shortened by 2 bases and J by 3 bases, with 11 bases between the two germline ends. The CDR3 covers 14 residues. CDR1 and CDR2 (germline): MNHNS, SASEGT.

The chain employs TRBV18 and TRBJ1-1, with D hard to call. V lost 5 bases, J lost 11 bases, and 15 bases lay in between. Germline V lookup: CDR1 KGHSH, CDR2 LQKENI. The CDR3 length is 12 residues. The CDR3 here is CASSTGIEEAFF. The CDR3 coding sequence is TGTGCCAGCTCAACCGGAATTGAGGAGGCTTTCTTT.

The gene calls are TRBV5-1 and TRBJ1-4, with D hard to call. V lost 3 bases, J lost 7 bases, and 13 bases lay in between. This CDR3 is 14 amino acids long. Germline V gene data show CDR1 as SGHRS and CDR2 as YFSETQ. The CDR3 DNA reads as TGCGCCAGCAGCTACACGGCCTTAGGTGAAAAACTGTTTTTT. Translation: CASSYTALGEKLFF.

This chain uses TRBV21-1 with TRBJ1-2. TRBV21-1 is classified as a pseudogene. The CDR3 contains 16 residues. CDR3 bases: TGTGCCAGCAGCAAAATTTCCGGACGGCTCTTCCATGGCTACACCTTC. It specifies CASSKISGRLFHGYTF.

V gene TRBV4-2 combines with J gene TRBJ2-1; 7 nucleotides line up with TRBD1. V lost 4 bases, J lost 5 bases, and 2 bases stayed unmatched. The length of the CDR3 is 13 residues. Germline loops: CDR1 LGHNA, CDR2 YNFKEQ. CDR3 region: CASSRGQDNEQFF. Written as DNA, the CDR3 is TGTGCCAGCAGCCGCGGACAGGACAATGAGCAGTTCTTC.

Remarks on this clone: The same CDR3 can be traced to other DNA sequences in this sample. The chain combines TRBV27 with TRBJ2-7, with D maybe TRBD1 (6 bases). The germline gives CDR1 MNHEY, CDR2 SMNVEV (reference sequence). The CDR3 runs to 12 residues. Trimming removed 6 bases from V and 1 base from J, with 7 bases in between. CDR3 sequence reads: CASRQGSYEQYF. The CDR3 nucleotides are TGTGCCAGCAGGCAGGGGTCCTACGAGCAGTACTTC.

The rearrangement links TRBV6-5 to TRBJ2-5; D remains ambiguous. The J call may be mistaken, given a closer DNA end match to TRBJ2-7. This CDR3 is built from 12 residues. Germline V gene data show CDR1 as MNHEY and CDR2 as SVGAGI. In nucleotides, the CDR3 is TGTGCCAGCAGCCGCGGTAATTACGAGCAGTACTTC. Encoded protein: CASSRGNYEQYF.

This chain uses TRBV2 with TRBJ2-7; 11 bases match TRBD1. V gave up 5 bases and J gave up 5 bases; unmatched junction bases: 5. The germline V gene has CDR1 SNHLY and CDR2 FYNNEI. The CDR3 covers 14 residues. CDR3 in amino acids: CASSRTGGFDEQYF. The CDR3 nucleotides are TGTGCCAGCAGTCGGACAGGGGGCTTTGACGAGCAGTACTTC.

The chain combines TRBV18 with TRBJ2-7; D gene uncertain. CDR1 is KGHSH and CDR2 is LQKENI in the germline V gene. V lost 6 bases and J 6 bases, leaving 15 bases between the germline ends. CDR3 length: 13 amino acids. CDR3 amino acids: CASSLVQVSEQYF. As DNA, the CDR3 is TGTGCCAGCTCTCTCGTCCAGGTCTCCGAGCAGTACTTC.

The CDR3 spells CASRRTGVGNQPQHF. The CDR3 nucleotides read TGTGCCAGCAGGCGGACGGGGGTGGGCAATCAGCCCCAGCATTTT. The chain links TRBV6-5 to TRBJ1-5; maybe TRBD1 (5 bases). CDR1 MNHEY and CDR2 SVGAGI come from the germline V gene. The V end was cut by 6 bases, the J end by 2 bases, with 14 bases between. The CDR3 covers 15 residues.

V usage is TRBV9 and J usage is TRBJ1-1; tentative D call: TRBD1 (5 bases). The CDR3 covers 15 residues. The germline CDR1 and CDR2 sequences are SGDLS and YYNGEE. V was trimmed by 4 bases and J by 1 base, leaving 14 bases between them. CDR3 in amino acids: CASSPQPQGNTEAFF. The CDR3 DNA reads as TGTGCCAGCAGCCCCCAACCCCAGGGGAACACTGAAGCTTTCTTT.

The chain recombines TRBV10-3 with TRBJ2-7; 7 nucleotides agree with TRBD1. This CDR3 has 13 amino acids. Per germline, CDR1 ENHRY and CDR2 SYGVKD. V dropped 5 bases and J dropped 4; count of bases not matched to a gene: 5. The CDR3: CAISSGQDYEQYF. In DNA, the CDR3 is TGTGCCATCAGTTCAGGACAGGATTACGAGCAGTACTTC.

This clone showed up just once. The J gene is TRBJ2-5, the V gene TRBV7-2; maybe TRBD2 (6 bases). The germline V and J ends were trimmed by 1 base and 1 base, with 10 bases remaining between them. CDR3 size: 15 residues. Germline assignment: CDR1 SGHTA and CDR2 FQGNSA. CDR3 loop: CASSLGAGLQETQYF. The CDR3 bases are TGTGCCAGCAGCTTAGGGGCGGGGCTCCAAGAGACCCAGTACTTC.

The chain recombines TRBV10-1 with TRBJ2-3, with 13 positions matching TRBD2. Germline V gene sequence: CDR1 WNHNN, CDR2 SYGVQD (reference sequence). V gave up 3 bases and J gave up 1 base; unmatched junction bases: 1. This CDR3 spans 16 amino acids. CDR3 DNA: TGCGCCAGCAGTGATGGGACTAGCGGGGGCACAGATACGCAGTATTTT. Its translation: CASSDGTSGGTDTQYF.

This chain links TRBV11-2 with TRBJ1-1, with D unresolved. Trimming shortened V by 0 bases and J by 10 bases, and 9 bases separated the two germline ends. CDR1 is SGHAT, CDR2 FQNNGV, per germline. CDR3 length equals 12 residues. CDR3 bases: TGTGCCAGCAGCTTAGACGGGGTCCGAGCTTTCTTT. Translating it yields CASSLDGVRAFF. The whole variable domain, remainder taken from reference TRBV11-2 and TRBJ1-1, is EAGVAQSPRYKIIEKRQSVAFWCNPISGHATLYWYQQILGQGPKLLIQFQNNGVVDDSQLPKDRFSAERLKGVDSTLKIQPAKLEDSAVYLCASSLDGVRAFFGQGTRLTVV.

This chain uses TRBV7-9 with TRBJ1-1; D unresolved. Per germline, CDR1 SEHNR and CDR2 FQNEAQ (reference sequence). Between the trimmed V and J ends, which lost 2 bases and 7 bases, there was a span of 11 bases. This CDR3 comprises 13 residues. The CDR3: CASSLFSWDEAFF. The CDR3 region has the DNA TGTGCCAGCAGCTTATTCTCGTGGGATGAAGCTTTCTTT.